These T cell receptor beta chains were read from a single sample in a study of T cell changes during pregnancy in multiple sclerosis. TCRdb keeps only in-frame clones here, not all; method: immunoSEQ multiplex PCR. The sample shows more than 25,000 clones, 91% of them seen only once. This material consisted of CD8+ T cells from peripheral blood mononuclear cells, taken in the second trimester of pregnancy. The source is a female donor in good health, enrolled as a control in a pregnancy study. Each CDR3 is given with its conserved first and last residue. D genes are given only for firm matches. Rows may omit the clone size; those that give it use once, few, many or a size class.

TRBV6-4,NA,TRBD1,TRBJ2-3,CASSDSQGADTQYF,TGTGCCAGCAGTGACTCACAGGGGGCAGATACGCAGTATTTT
TRBV7-9,NA,NA,TRBJ2-1,CASSLAENEQFF,TGTGCCAGCAGCTTAGCCGAGAATGAGCAGTTCTTC
TRBV5-1,NA,NA,TRBJ2-7,CASRVDTDRLYEQYF,TGCGCCAGCAGAGTTGACACCGACAGACTCTACGAGCAGTACTTC
TRBV4-3,NA,TRBD1,TRBJ1-6,CASSQDLSTGESPLHF,TGCGCCAGCAGCCAAGATCTTTCGACAGGGGAATCACCCCTCCACTTT
TRBV7-9,NA,TRBD1,TRBJ2-3,CASSGTVTSTDTQYF,TGTGCCAGCAGCGGGACAGTGACTAGCACAGATACGCAGTATTTT
TRBV9,NA,NA,TRBJ2-7,CASSVGTANTYEQYF,TGTGCCAGCAGCGTAGGGACAGCAAATACCTACGAGCAGTACTTC
TRBV6-4,NA,NA,TRBJ2-1,CASSQRGGSYNEQFF,TGTGCCAGCAGCCAAAGGGGGGGCTCCTACAATGAGCAGTTCTTC
TRBV5-6,NA,TRBD1,TRBJ2-7,CASSWDREGQYF,TGTGCCAGCAGCTGGGACAGGGAAGGGCAGTACTTC
TRBV4-2,NA,NA,TRBJ2-3,CASSSGSDTQYF,TGTGCCAGCAGCTCCGGTTCGGATACGCAGTATTTT
TRBV5-6,NA,NA,TRBJ2-7,CASSYDSSYEQYF,TGTGCCAGCAGCTATGACAGTTCCTACGAGCAGTACTTC
TRBV7-8,NA,TRBD1,TRBJ1-1,CASSLGRGGQGDTEAFF,TGTGCCAGCAGCTTAGGCCGTGGGGGACAGGGGGACACTGAAGCTTTCTTT
TRBV5-6,NA,TRBD2,TRBJ2-1,CASSLGLAGGNEQFF,TGTGCCAGCAGCTTGGGGCTAGCGGGGGGGAATGAGCAGTTCTTC
TRBV30,NA,NA,TRBJ1-5,CAWSVNQENQPQHF,TGTGCCTGGAGTGTAAATCAAGAGAATCAGCCCCAGCATTTT
TRBV30,NA,TRBD1,TRBJ1-4,CAWSSTGVNEKLFF,TGTGCCTGGAGTTCGACAGGGGTAAATGAAAAACTGTTTTTT
TRBV7-3,NA,NA,TRBJ1-6,CASSAQGNSPLHF,TGTGCCAGCAGCGCCCAGGGGAATTCACCCCTCCACTTT
TRBV11-2,NA,NA,TRBJ2-7,CASSRDGLATFYEQYF,TGTGCCAGCAGCCGTGACGGCCTAGCGACCTTCTACGAGCAGTACTTC
TRBV15,NA,NA,TRBJ1-3,CATSRESTPEGNTIYF,TGTGCCACCAGCAGAGAGTCGACTCCAGAGGGAAACACCATATATTTT
TRBV5-6,NA,NA,TRBJ2-5,CASSIDRQLKETQYF,TGTGCCAGCAGCATTGACAGACAACTTAAAGAGACCCAGTACTTC
TRBV18,NA,NA,TRBJ2-1,CASSPDWSSYNEQFF,TGTGCCAGCTCACCGGACTGGAGCTCCTACAATGAGCAGTTCTTC
TRBV15,NA,NA,TRBJ1-4,CATLSSRGVREKLFF,TGTGCCACCCTATCTTCCCGCGGGGTGAGGGAAAAACTGTTTTTT
TRBV11-2,NA,TRBD1,TRBJ1-3,CASSRNRGSSGNTIYF,TGTGCCAGCAGCAGAAACAGGGGTTCCTCTGGAAACACCATATATTTT
TRBV4-3,NA,NA,TRBJ1-4,CASSQDRGKGGFEKLFF,TGCGCCAGCAGCCAAGATAGGGGGAAAGGGGGATTCGAAAAACTGTTTTTT
TRBV4-2,once,TRBD2,TRBJ2-5,CASSPGSGGGKETQYF,TGTGCCAGCAGCCCAGGGAGCGGGGGGGGTAAAGAGACCCAGTACTTC